Below, 16 T cell receptor beta chains from the same sample are listed, as sequenced in a study of blood T cell repertoires in COVID-19. The table came from immunoSEQ multiplex PCR; TCRdb's copy has only in-frame clones and leaves some out. Of 150,000 or so clones listed, about four fifths are singletons. Sequences were obtained from peripheral blood. The receptors were gathered from a man in his forties who had recovered from COVID-19.

Comments on this clone: One end of the junction varies from germline; a read error may be responsible. The genes are TRBV6-5 and TRBJ1-1, with 11 bases identical to TRBD1. There are 14 residues in the CDR3. Germline V lookup: CDR1 MNHEY, CDR2 SVGAGI. For the CDR3, the DNA is TGTGCCAGCAGTTACCGAGGACAGGGGGCTGAGGCTTTCTTT. It codes for CASSYRGQGAEAFF.

The rearrangement links TRBV6-4 to TRBJ2-1, with TRBD1 matching 8 bases. Germline CDR1 reads MRHNA; CDR2 reads SNTAGT. This CDR3 is built from 14 residues. The V gene end was trimmed by 6 bases and the J gene end by 9 bases; junction bases not matched to a gene: 10. The CDR3 DNA reads as TGTGCCAGCAGACCTAGACAGGGGTATGGTGAGCAGTTCTTC. This codes for CASRPRQGYGEQFF.

The gene calls are TRBV19 and TRBJ2-7; possibly TRBD1 for D (5 bases). Trimming pared 2 bases from V and 6 bases from J, leaving 14 bases between. Germline CDR1 is LNHDA and CDR2 is SQIVND (reference sequence). The CDR3 covers 14 residues. The CDR3 protein is CASSILQGLGEQYF. CDR3 DNA sequence: TGTGCCAGTAGTATATTGCAGGGATTAGGCGAGCAGTACTTC. The whole variable domain, filled in from reference TRBV19 and TRBJ2-7, reads DGGITQSPKYLFRKEGQNVTLSCEQNLNHDAMYWYRQDPGQGLRLIYYSQIVNDFQKGDIAEGYSVSREKKESFPLTVTSAQKNPTAFYLCASSILQGLGEQYFGPGTRLTVT.

V usage is TRBV19 and J usage is TRBJ2-7; 11 positions match TRBD2. This CDR3 region has 17 residues. V dropped 3 bases and J dropped 6; count of bases not matched to a gene: 13. Germline-derived CDR1 and CDR2 are LNHDA and SQIVND (reference sequence). DNA of the CDR3: TGTGCCAGTAGTATGGGACTAGCGGTCCCCGGTGATCTCGAGCAGTACTTC. As protein: CASSMGLAVPGDLEQYF.

This clone was observed many times. The chain has TRBV7-6 and TRBJ2-7, with 7 positions matching TRBD1. The CDR3 is made up of 13 amino acids. Per germline, CDR1 SGHVS and CDR2 FNYEAQ. The trim removed 2 bases at V and 5 bases at J, leaving 3 bases unmatched. In nucleotides, the CDR3 is TGTGCCAGCAGCTTAATACAGGGGAACGAGCAGTACTTC. It yields the protein CASSLIQGNEQYF.

The chain joins TRBV6-2 or TRBV6-3 to TRBJ1-5, with a weak D call TRBD1 (6 bases). Trimming took off 2 bases at V and 7 bases at J, with 15 bases between the two ends. The CDR3 extends over 15 amino acids. CDR1 and CDR2 (germline): MNHEY, SVGEGT. The CDR3 DNA is TGTGCCAGCAGTTACCTACAGGGTAGTGTGCAGCCCCAGCATTTT. Translation gives CASSYLQGSVQPQHF.

In this sample, this clone turned up once. This chain links TRBV19 with TRBJ2-2, with 10 positions matching TRBD1. The CDR3 runs to 14 residues. Looked up from germline, CDR1 is LNHDA and CDR2 is SQIVND (reference sequence). After removal of 6 bases from V and 3 bases from J, the junction contained 1 base not matched to a gene. CDR3 DNA sequence: TGTGCCAGTAGCGGGACAGGGGACACCGGGGAGCTGTTTTTT. Protein sequence: CASSGTGDTGELFF.

This rearrangement joins TRBV6-2 or TRBV6-3 to TRBJ2-7, with 13 nucleotides matching TRBD2. This CDR3 is 15 amino acids long. V trimming: 6 bases; J trimming: 4 bases; junction bases outside the gene matches: 6. Germline V gives CDR1 MNHEY, CDR2 SVGEGT. CDR3 coding DNA: TGTGCCAGCAGCTGGACGGGACTAGCGGGATACGAGCAGTACTTC. Translation: CASSWTGLAGYEQYF.

The J gene is TRBJ2-1, the V gene TRBV19, with a weak D call TRBD2 (7 bases). Trimming took off 10 bases at V and 4 bases at J, with 17 bases between the two ends. This CDR3 spans 14 amino acids. CDR1 and CDR2 (germline): LNHDA, SQIVND (reference sequence). The CDR3 here is CATEGGTGYNEQFF. The CDR3 DNA sequence: TGTGCCACCGAGGGGGGGACGGGGTACAATGAGCAGTTCTTC.

This chain joins TRBV12-3 or TRBV12-4 and TRBJ1-1; D is undetermined. There are 13 residues in the CDR3. The V and J ends lost 1 base and 4 bases respectively, with 7 bases between them. The CDR3 bases are TGTGCCAGCAGTTTAGGGTCGGGCACTGAAGCTTTCTTT. Translation gives CASSLGSGTEAFF.

The rearrangement uses TRBV6-5 and TRBJ1-6, with TRBD1 as a possible D gene (5 bases). V was clipped by 0 bases and J by 7 bases, with 10 bases between them. The CDR3 has 15 residues. CDR1 is MNHEY, CDR2 SVGAGI, per germline. CDR3 nucleotides: TGTGCCAGCAGTTACTCTAGGGGAAGGAATTCACCCCTCCACTTT. Its translation: CASSYSRGRNSPLHF.

The V and J genes are TRBV11-2 and TRBJ2-3; tentatively, D is TRBD2 (6 bases). The germline V gene has CDR1 SGHAT and CDR2 FQNNGV. This CDR3 is built from 12 residues. V lost 5 bases and J 6 bases, leaving 9 bases between the germline ends. CDR3 coding DNA: TGTGCCAGCAGCCCGGGAGCGGATACGCAGTATTTT. It specifies CASSPGADTQYF.

This chain links TRBV10-3 with TRBJ2-7, with 9 bases matching TRBD1. The CDR3 has 15 residues. Trimming removed 6 bases from V and 2 bases from J; junction bases left unmatched: 8. From germline, CDR1 is ENHRY and CDR2 SYGVKD. In DNA form, the CDR3 reads TGTGCCATCAGATGGGACAGGGAGAACACCTACGAGCAGTACTTC. Amino acids: CAIRWDRENTYEQYF.

The chain couples TRBV27 to TRBJ2-1; 13 nucleotides align to TRBD2. The germline gives CDR1 MNHEY, CDR2 SMNVEV (reference sequence). V lost 2 bases and J lost 5; bases outside the gene matches: 9. There are 18 residues in the CDR3. The DNA of the CDR3 is TGTGCCAGCAGTTTAGGCCAGACTAGCGGGAGGCCTGACAATGAGCAGTTCTTC. Its translation is CASSLGQTSGRPDNEQFF.

V usage is TRBV2 and J usage is TRBJ1-1, with D possibly being TRBD1 (5 bases). V lost 6 bases to trimming and J lost 1 base, with 12 bases between them. Germline V gene data show CDR1 as SNHLY and CDR2 as FYNNEI. The CDR3 has 14 residues. CDR3 sequence (DNA): TGTGCCAGCAGATGGGGGGGAGAGAACACTGAAGCTTTCTTT. As protein: CASRWGGENTEAFF.

The chain links TRBV6-5 to TRBJ2-1; 10 bases fit TRBD1. V shed 7 bases and J 7 bases; nucleotides not matched to a gene: 10. Germline values: CDR1 MNHEY, CDR2 SVGAGI. CDR3 length equals 15 residues. The CDR3 nucleotides read TGTGCCAGCACCCGGTTGACAGGGGGCATGAATGAGCAGTTCTTC. Translated, it gives CASTRLTGGMNEQFF.